These 8 T cell receptor beta chains share one sample of origin, sequenced in a study of T cells in Graves' hyperthyroidism and ophthalmopathy. Amplified regions were TCR beta CDR3 sequences from RNA transcripts. First-round RT-PCR of the TCR CDR3 relied on the HTBI primer set. In TCRdb, the multiplex PCR reads were re-called with MiXCR into one record per CDR3 protein. The sample yields roughly 360,000 distinct CDR3 sequences, roughly 13% seen once. Sequencing input: blood. The receptors stem from a man between 25 and 39 years old with Graves' hyperthyroidism that later progressed to Graves' ophthalmopathy.

In its sample, this clonotype was seen many times. The chain has TRBV20-1 and TRBJ2-7; D may correspond to TRBD1 or TRBD2 (6 bases each). Trimming cost V 1 base and J 5 bases, with 12 bases left between them. This CDR3 spans 13 amino acids. Germline loops: CDR1 DFQATT, CDR2 SNEGSKA (reference sequence). CDR3 DNA sequence: TGCAGTGCTAGAGGGGGGGCTGGGGACGAGCAGTACTTC. Amino acid sequence: CSARGGAGDEQYF.

This clonotype was found many times. The J gene is TRBJ2-4, the V gene TRBV5-1; 7 bases agree with TRBD1. The V and J ends lost 5 bases and 5 bases, in that order; junction bases with no gene match: 1. There are 12 residues in the CDR3. Germline V gene data show CDR1 as SGHRS and CDR2 as YFSETQ. The CDR3 protein is CASRGTENIQYF. DNA of the CDR3: TGCGCCAGCAGGGGGACAGAAAACATTCAGTACTTC.

V gene TRBV27 combines with J gene TRBJ1-6, with TRBD1 matching 10 bases. The CDR3 spans 17 residues. Trimming at V came to 6 bases and at J to 7 bases, leaving 12 bases not matched to a gene. Germline assignment: CDR1 MNHEY and CDR2 SMNVEV (reference sequence). The CDR3 here is CASSFRDRGLWNSPLHF. CDR3 coding DNA: TGTGCCAGCAGCTTCCGGGACAGGGGCTTGTGGAATTCACCCCTCCACTTT.

This clonotype was recorded at least ten times. The chain joins TRBV28 to TRBJ1-2, with a possible D match to TRBD1 (5 bases). V was clipped by 6 bases and J by 3 bases, with 14 bases between them. Germline V gene data show CDR1 as MDHEN and CDR2 as SYDVKM. This CDR3 has 14 residues. Written as DNA, the CDR3 is TGTGCCAGCAGGGAGTGGGGGAAGGACTATGGCTACACCTTC. Translated, it gives CASREWGKDYGYTF.

This clonotype came up a few times. The chain recombines TRBV4-1 with TRBJ1-1, with 9 bases identical to TRBD1. There are 15 residues in the CDR3. V was clipped by 3 bases and J by 4 bases; unmatched bases: 6. Per germline, CDR1 MGHRA and CDR2 YSYEKL. CDR3 in amino acids: CASSHLGQGGTEAFF. Written as DNA, the CDR3 is TGCGCCAGCAGCCATTTGGGACAGGGAGGCACTGAAGCTTTCTTT.

This clonotype has just a few counts. This may be a read error, as it is one base from a much larger clone. The CDR3 DNA reads TGTGCCAGCAGTTTAACCGGGACACCTCACACCGGGGAGCCGTTTTTT. Protein sequence: CASSLTGTPHTGEPFF. The rearrangement uses TRBV12-3 or TRBV12-4 and TRBJ2-2; perhaps TRBD1 as D (6 bases). The CDR3 spans 16 residues.

This clonotype has just a few counts. This chain uses TRBV7-8 with TRBJ1-1; the match to TRBD1 covers 7 bases. CDR3 length equals 15 residues. V gave up 3 bases and J gave up 5 bases; unmatched junction bases: 9. The V gene's germline CDR1 is SGHVS and CDR2 FQNEAQ. The DNA of the CDR3 is TGTGCCAGCAGCTTTTCGACTGCCAGGGGGACTGAAGCTTTCTTT. This sequence encodes CASSFSTARGTEAFF.

This chain connects TRBV27 to TRBJ2-7, with D perhaps matching TRBD1 or TRBD2 (5 bases each). Germline values: CDR1 MNHEY, CDR2 SMNVEV (reference sequence). Trimming removed 6 bases at V and 3 bases at J, with 18 bases between. The CDR3 sequence is 15 residues long. CDR3: CASRGVGTADYEQYF. Written as DNA, the CDR3 is TGTGCCAGCAGGGGGGTCGGGACCGCTGACTACGAGCAGTACTTC.